This record looks at one TCR beta chain sequence and its context. Which antigen it targets is not known. At one end the junction does not follow the germline gene, possibly because of a read error. This sample was taken from a study of Ad26.COV2.S vaccination and SARS-CoV-2 variants (dated by TCRdb to the early 2020s). Study-level background: Vaccine-arm donors came from COV1001, a multicentre, randomized, double-blind, placebo-controlled phase I-IIa trial of Ad26.COV2.S in healthy adults. A total of 32 samples were included in the TCR-sequenced set, comprising roughly 20 Ad26.COV2.S vaccine recipients, 5 placebo recipients and 8 SARS-CoV-2 convalescent individuals. The specificity and breadth of SARS-CoV-2-reactive T cell receptors after Ad26.COV2.S vaccination were assessed by TCRbeta repertoire sequencing. Ad26.COV2.S was administered intramuscularly at a dose of 5x10^10 or 1x10^11 viral particles, either as one shot or as two shots given 56 days apart. Investigators remained blinded to trial group allocation during experiments and outcome assessment. Trial participants were randomized into five groups of five, in which low-dose or high-dose Ad26.COV2.S was given once or twice, or placebo was given on both occasions.

Overall study results and their limits: Comparing responses between vaccine doses or regimens was not something the study was powered to do. Vaccine and placebo recipients had similar non-spike TCR breadth, a finding consistent with the vaccine containing only spike. Compared with placebo recipients, Ad26.COV2.S recipients showed higher spike-specific TCR breadth (P = 0.0014). The authors noted that total T cell responses may have been underestimated by the TCR breadth and depth analyses. After vaccination, substantial breadth of spike-specific CD8+ and CD4+ T cell responses was reported.

TCRbeta CDR3 regions were sequenced with the immunoSEQ Assay. After extraction, genomic DNA underwent amplification by bias-controlled multiplex PCR, followed by high-throughput sequencing. The paper's processing steps were these. To quantify the absolute abundance of each unique TCRbeta CDR3 region, sequences were collapsed and filtered. Usable DNA was measured by amplifying reference genes present in all nucleated cells, and TCRbeta template counts were normalized to that usable DNA to estimate T cell fraction. Repertoire TCRs were annotated as SARS-CoV-2-specific by exact matching of V gene, CDR3 amino acid sequence and J gene to a known reactive TCR set. MIRA supplied the reference SARS-CoV-2 TCR set, which was filtered for enrichment in COVID-19-positive ImmuneCODE repertoires so that public or cross-reactive TCRs were removed. Using the MIRA antigens, annotated TCRs were further analysed by specific ORF or by position within an ORF. Depth was the summed frequency of annotated unique rearrangements, while breadth was defined as annotated unique rearrangements over total unique productive rearrangements. Group comparisons of TCR breadth used two-sided Wilcoxon rank-sum tests. The source is immuneACCESS, and TCRdb retained only in-frame sequences with V and J called. Part of the clones is not carried over; for the studies checked, unresolved V genes explain less than half of this, and the remainder is unexplained. The V and J calls and the clone size are those of that table, but D and trimming were determined from the DNA. Here the sample has hundreds of thousands of clones; about 87% occur a single time. In total, the top ten clones hold around 6.4% of the sample.

What the treatment or condition label conveys for this sample: roughly 18 received Ad26.COV2.S at low or high dose, single or two shots; 5 received placebo; per-sample allocation not given. For vaccine and placebo recipients, repertoires were sequenced using samples collected on day 63 after the first injection. In Cohort 1b, fewer than 30 adults aged 18-55 years were enrolled at a single site in Boston, USA, between 29 July and 7 August 2020. As a vaccine, Ad26.COV2.S was a replication-incompetent adenovirus type 26 vector that expressed a prefusion-stabilized SARS-CoV-2 spike protein derived from the original Wuhan strain. The receptor was derived from a person between 18 and 65 years old who received the Ad26.COV2.S COVID-19 vaccine or a placebo. Sequencing was performed on peripheral blood, taken in a trial of Ad26.COV2.S vaccine versus placebo.

The nucleotide sequence is given as TGTGCCAGCAGTGAGGCAGGTAACAATGGCTACACCTTC. Translated, this is CASSEAGNNGYTF. The sequence is built from TRBV2 and TRBJ1-2, with no D gene named confidently. The CDR3 sequence holds 13 residues, the cysteine and phenylalanine included. This entry keeps only the CDR3 DNA: 39 bases, framed from base 1. CDR1 and CDR2 (SNHLY, FYNNEI) derive from the germline V gene.